This entry lists 13 T cell receptor beta chains sequenced from one sample in a study of blood T cell repertoires in COVID-19. Assay: immunoSEQ multiplex PCR; the TCRdb copy retains only in-frame clones and omits some. The repertoire has some 46,000 clones, roughly 80% of them found once; the top ten carry 7.4%. The sequenced material came from peripheral blood. These receptor sequences come from a man aged 55 to 70 with active COVID-19.

J is TRBJ2-7 and V is TRBV5-1; D gene ambiguous. Germline assignment: CDR1 SGHRS and CDR2 YFSETQ. V was trimmed by 0 bases and J by 0 bases, leaving 4 bases between them. This CDR3 has 13 residues. The CDR3 DNA is TGCGCCAGCAGCTTGGGCTACTCCTACGAGCAGTACTTC. This gives the protein CASSLGYSYEQYF.

The CDR3 region has the DNA TGTGCCAGCTGGGTTGGGACGGGAGGGGCAGATACGCAGTATTTT. This codes for CASWVGTGGADTQYF. The rearrangement joins TRBV7-9 to TRBJ2-3, with 8 bases identical to TRBD2. The V and J ends lost 8 bases and 4 bases, in that order; junction bases with no gene match: 11. In germline, CDR1 is SEHNR, CDR2 FQNEAQ (reference sequence). The CDR3 spans 15 residues.

The CDR3 region is CASSVDSNYGYTF. CDR3 nucleotides: TGTGCCAGCAGTGTCGACTCTAACTATGGCTACACCTTC. The chain carries TRBV2 and TRBJ1-2; D gene uncertain. CDR3 length: 13 amino acids. V was pared by 4 bases and J by 0 bases, with 6 bases between. Germline V lookup: CDR1 SNHLY, CDR2 FYNNEI.

J is TRBJ2-1 and V is TRBV5-1, with TRBD2 matching over 8 bases. Trimming removed 4 bases from V and 8 bases from J; junction bases left unmatched: 8. Looked up from germline, CDR1 is SGHRS and CDR2 is YFSETQ. CDR3 length: 14 residues. As DNA, the CDR3 is TGCGCCAGCAGCAGCGGGACTAGTCAGCATGAGCAGTTCTTC. This sequence encodes CASSSGTSQHEQFF.

The gene calls are TRBV28 and TRBJ1-1; D is ambiguous. V lost 4 bases, J lost 0 bases, and 12 bases lay in between. The CDR3 totals 15 residues. The V gene's germline CDR1 is MDHEN and CDR2 SYDVKM. In nucleotides, the CDR3 is TGTGCCAGCAGTTGGAGGCTGACCATGAACACTGAAGCTTTCTTT. It yields the protein CASSWRLTMNTEAFF.

This chain links TRBV7-2 with TRBJ2-4; 9 nucleotides line up with TRBD1. Germline V gene data show CDR1 as SGHTA and CDR2 as FQGNSA. This CDR3 is 14 amino acids long. Trimming removed 3 bases from V and 7 bases from J; junction bases left unmatched: 4. The CDR3 DNA is TGTGCCAGCAGCTTCCGGGACAGGGCGAACATTCAGTACTTC. Its protein is CASSFRDRANIQYF.

The chain joins TRBV2 to TRBJ2-7, with D possibly TRBD1 on 7 matching bases. Trimming stripped 6 bases from V and 6 bases from J, with 15 bases between. Germline V gene sequence: CDR1 SNHLY, CDR2 FYNNEI. CDR3 length equals 13 residues. DNA for the CDR3: TGTGCCAGCAGGACGAGACAGGGAGGCGAGCAGTACTTC. The encoded protein is CASRTRQGGEQYF.

V and J are TRBV5-1 and TRBJ2-1, with a possible D match to TRBD2 (5 bases). Germline CDR1 reads SGHRS; CDR2 reads YFSETQ. The CDR3 spans 15 residues. V was trimmed by 0 bases and J by 1 base, leaving 8 bases between them. The CDR3 region is CASSLGGGSYNEQFF. Here the CDR3 DNA reads TGCGCCAGCAGCTTGGGCGGCGGGTCCTACAATGAGCAGTTCTTC. Based on the CDR3 plus reference TRBV5-1 and TRBJ2-1, the full variable domain is KAGVTQTPRYLIKTRGQQVTLSCSPISGHRSVSWYQQTPGQGLQFLFEYFSETQRNKGNFPGRFSGRQFSNSRSEMNVSTLELGDSALYLCASSLGGGSYNEQFFGPGTRLTVL.

V and J are TRBV28 and TRBJ2-2; D is uncertain. This CDR3 is 13 amino acids long. The V and J ends lost 6 bases and 10 bases respectively, with 15 bases between them. Germline assignment: CDR1 MDHEN and CDR2 SYDVKM. CDR3 DNA sequence: TGTGCCAGCAGCCTCACTGGGCCCGTGGAGCTGTTTTTT. Its translation is CASSLTGPVELFF.

This chain links TRBV25-1 with TRBJ2-4; TRBD1 aligns across 10 bases. V lost 6 bases and J lost 6; bases outside the gene matches: 8. Germline V CDR1 and CDR2: MGHDK, SYGVNS. The CDR3 sequence is 15 residues long. CDR3 region: CASSDRGRRINIQYF. CDR3 DNA: TGTGCCAGCAGCGACAGGGGGCGGCGGATAAACATTCAGTACTTC.

The chain links TRBV7-9 to TRBJ2-7, with 14 bases identical to TRBD2. The germline CDR1 and CDR2 sequences are SEHNR and FQNEAQ (reference sequence). Trimming removed 5 bases from V and 6 bases from J; junction bases left unmatched: 15. This CDR3 spans 18 amino acids. The CDR3 region has the DNA TGTGCCAGCAGCCCTCGGGACAGGGGACTAGCGGGAGTTTCCGAGCAGTACTTC. This gives the protein CASSPRDRGLAGVSEQYF.

This clone was observed a handful of times. The chain recombines TRBV9 with TRBJ1-2; 8 nucleotides line up with TRBD1. This CDR3 contains 13 residues. Germline CDR1 is SGDLS and CDR2 is YYNGEE. V shed 4 bases and J 8 bases; nucleotides not matched to a gene: 7. The CDR3 reads CASSTRQGTGYTF. CDR3 coding DNA: TGTGCCAGCAGCACCAGACAGGGGACGGGCTACACCTTC.

The chain recombines TRBV6-2 or TRBV6-3 with TRBJ2-2, with 9 positions matching TRBD1. Germline CDR1 and CDR2: MNHEY and SVGEGT. The CDR3 extends over 16 amino acids. The V segment lost 4 bases and the J segment 5 bases; nucleotides outside the gene matches: 8. The chain's CDR3 is CASSSQPGQGTGELFF. The CDR3 region has the DNA TGTGCCAGCAGTTCCCAGCCGGGACAGGGTACCGGGGAGCTGTTTTTT.